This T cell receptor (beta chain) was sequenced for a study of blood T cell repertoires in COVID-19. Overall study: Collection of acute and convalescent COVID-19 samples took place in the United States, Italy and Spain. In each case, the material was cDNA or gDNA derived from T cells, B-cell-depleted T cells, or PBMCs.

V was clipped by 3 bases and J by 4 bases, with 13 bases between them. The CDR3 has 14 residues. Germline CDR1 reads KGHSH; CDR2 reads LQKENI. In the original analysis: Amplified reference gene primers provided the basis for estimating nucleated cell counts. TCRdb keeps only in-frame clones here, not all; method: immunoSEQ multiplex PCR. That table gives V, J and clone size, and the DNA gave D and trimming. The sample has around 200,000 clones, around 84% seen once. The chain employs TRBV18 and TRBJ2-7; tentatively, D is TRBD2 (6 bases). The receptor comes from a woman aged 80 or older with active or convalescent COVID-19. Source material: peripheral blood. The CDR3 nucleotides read TGTGCCAGCTCACCGGGTTTACGGGGGTACGAGCAGTACTTC. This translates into CASSPGLRGYEQYF. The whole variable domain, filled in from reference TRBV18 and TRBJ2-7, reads NAGVMQNPRHLVRRRGQEARLRCSPMKGHSHVYWYRQLPEEGLKFMVYLQKENIIDESGMPKERFSAEFPKEGPSILRIQQVVRGDSAAYFCASSPGLRGYEQYFGPGTRLTVT.